A selection of T cell receptor beta chains follows, all from one sample in a study of blood T cells in healthy people across ages. TCRdb re-analysed the 5' RACE reads in MiXCR, keeping a single row per CDR3 protein. Of hundreds of thousands of distinct CDR3 sequences listed, around 52% were seen once; the top ten hold approximately 13%. Sequencing was performed on blood. Source of these receptors: an elderly woman in good health. CDR3s include the opening cysteine and the closing phenylalanine or tryptophan. Fields, in order: D gene, clone size, J gene, V gene, CDR3 DNA, CDR3 protein. The D gene is left open where the match is weak. Rows give clone size only sometimes, using once, few, many, or a class for an expanded clone.

TRBD1	NA	TRBJ1-2	TRBV7-2	TGTGCCAGCAGCTCGGGACAGTTTGTTAACTATGGCTACACCTTC	CASSSGQFVNYGYTF
NA	many	TRBJ2-2	TRBV9	TGTGCCAGCAGCGGACGCGCCGGGGAGCTGTTTTTT	CASSGRAGELFF
TRBD1	NA	TRBJ1-6	TRBV11-2	TGTGCCAGCAGCTTAGCCGGCAGGGGGCGGAGGACCCTCCACTTT	CASSLAGRGRRTLHF
NA	NA	TRBJ2-7	TRBV28	TGTGCCAGCTCTAACCTGAGGGCGAGCGAGCAGTACTTC	CASSNLRASEQYF
NA	many	TRBJ2-7	TRBV3-1	TGTGCCAGCGGAAACTCCTACGAGCAGTACTTC	CASGNSYEQYF
NA	NA	TRBJ1-1	TRBV29-1	TGCAGCGCTCTAGACCTCATGAACACTGAAGCTTTCTTT	CSALDLMNTEAFF
NA	many	TRBJ2-5	TRBV18	TGTGCCAGCTCACCACGTCAAGAGACCCAGTACTTC	CASSPRQETQYF
NA	NA	TRBJ2-4	TRBV7-9	TGTGCCAGCAGCTTAGGGACAGCGAATTTACAGTACTTC	CASSLGTANLQYF
NA	many	TRBJ2-4	TRBV10-3	TGTGCCATCAGTCGGGCCCGAGAAAACATTCAGTACTTC	CAISRARENIQYF
NA	NA	TRBJ2-6	TRBV29-1	TGCAGCGTTGATAATCAGGACTCTGGGGCCAACGTCCTGACTTTC	CSVDNQDSGANVLTF
TRBD1	NA	TRBJ2-5	TRBV29-1	TGCAGCGAACAAGGGACAGAAGAGACCCAGTACTTC	CSEQGTEETQYF
NA	many	TRBJ2-1	TRBV6-1	TGTGCCAGCAGTGAAGCGGGGTCCGGCTACAATGAGCAGTTCTTC	CASSEAGSGYNEQFF
NA	once	TRBJ1-5	TRBV20-1	TGCAGTGCTACCGAGGGACGGTATGCCAATCAGCTCCAGCATTTT	CSATEGRYANQLQHF
NA	many	TRBJ1-6	TRBV5-8	TGTGCCAGCAGCTTAATTTCGGGTATTCATTCACCCCTCCACTTT	CASSLISGIHSPLHF
NA	many	TRBJ2-7	TRBV2	TGTGCCACTGAAGACTCCCCCCTGGAAAAGCAGTACTTC	CATEDSPLEKQYF
NA	many	TRBJ2-3	TRBV5-1	TGCGCCAGCAGCTTGGTAGCGGCAGATACGCAGTATTTT	CASSLVAADTQYF
TRBD1	NA	TRBJ2-4	TRBV5-5	TGTGCCAGCAGCTTGCCCGGGACAGGACCTGCCAAAAACATTCAGTACTTC	CASSLPGTGPAKNIQYF
TRBD2	many	TRBJ2-1	TRBV5-1	TGCGCCAGTACGCTAGCGGGAGGGTCCTACAATGAGCAGTTCTTC	CASTLAGGSYNEQFF
NA	few	TRBJ1-1	TRBV20-1	TGCAGTGCTAGGGCAGGCCGGAACACTGAAGCTTTCTTT	CSARAGRNTEAFF
TRBD2	many	TRBJ2-1	TRBV29-1	TGCAGCGTTGTTCGGGGGGGCTCCTACAATGAGCAGTTCTTC	CSVVRGGSYNEQFF
NA	NA	TRBJ1-1	TRBV3-1	TGTGCCAGCAGCCAGGCGACCTTGAGCAGATACACTGAAGCTTTCTTT	CASSQATLSRYTEAFF
NA	many	TRBJ2-6	TRBV20-1	TGCAGTGCTAGGGACTCTGGGGCCAACGTCCTGACTTTC	CSARDSGANVLTF
NA	many	TRBJ2-1	TRBV12-3/TRBV12-4	TGTGCCAGCAGGTACACTAGCTTTGGTGAGCAGTTCTTC	CASRYTSFGEQFF
NA	NA	TRBJ2-7	TRBV12-3/TRBV12-4	TGTGCCAGCAGTTGGCGGGATAACGATGAGCAGTACTTC	CASSWRDNDEQYF
NA	NA	TRBJ1-5	TRBV12-3/TRBV12-4	TGTGCCAGCAGTTTAGAGTGGAGCAATCAGCCCCAGCATTTT	CASSLEWSNQPQHF
NA	many	TRBJ2-7	TRBV28	TGTGCCAGCACTATCTACAGGTCCACCTACGAGCAGTACTTC	CASTIYRSTYEQYF
NA	NA	TRBJ2-5	TRBV3-1	TGTGCCAGCAGCCAAGAAGGCGGTGGGAGTCAGTACTTC	CASSQEGGGSQYF
NA	few	TRBJ2-5	TRBV5-1	TGCGCCAGCAGAATGCAGACTGGCCTAGACAATGAGCAGTACTTC	CASRMQTGLDNEQYF
TRBD1	many	TRBJ1-2	TRBV7-9	TGTGCCAGCAGCTCGATAGACAGGGTTGGATATGGCTACACCTTC	CASSSIDRVGYGYTF
TRBD2	NA	TRBJ2-1	TRBV6-6	TGTGCCAGCAGTTACTCACAGGCGGGGGGCTTATACAATGAGCAGTTCTTC	CASSYSQAGGLYNEQFF
TRBD2	few	TRBJ2-3	TRBV7-8	TGTGCCAGCAGCCCCCCGAGCGGGAGAAGGGATACGCAGTATTTT	CASSPPSGRRDTQYF
NA	many	TRBJ2-6	TRBV28	TGTGCCAGCAGTTCGGCAGGGTTTTCTCCTGGGGCCAACGTCCTGACTTTC	CASSSAGFSPGANVLTF
NA	NA	TRBJ2-3	TRBV27	TGTGCCAGCAGTCCTTTGGGGGCCCGCACAAAAACAGATACGCAGTATTTT	CASSPLGARTKTDTQYF
NA	NA	TRBJ1-4	TRBV4-3	TGCGCCAGCAGCCAAGGGCGACAGGCAATTGGGGAAAAACTGTTTTTT	CASSQGRQAIGEKLFF
NA	NA	TRBJ2-3	TRBV5-4	TGTGCCAGCACCAGGGGCTTGGCAGATACGCAGTATTTT	CASTRGLADTQYF
NA	many	TRBJ1-2	TRBV25-1	TGTGCCAGCAGTCTTCGGGCCACGCAGGGCTACACCTTC	CASSLRATQGYTF
TRBD2	NA	TRBJ2-3	TRBV20-1	TGCAGTGCTAGAGATCTAGAAGCGGGAGAAACAGATACGCAGTATTTT	CSARDLEAGETDTQYF
NA	many	TRBJ2-5	TRBV11-2	TGTGCCAGCAGCTTAAATGGAGGATTTGGTATTACCAAAGAGACCCAGTACTTC	CASSLNGGFGITKETQYF
NA	many	TRBJ2-7	TRBV15	TGTGCCACCAGCAGCGACAGCTACTTGAATTCCTACGAGCAGTACTTC	CATSSDSYLNSYEQYF
NA	many	TRBJ2-3	TRBV6-6	TGTGCCAGCCGACTCGACCACTTGGACTCACTCACAGATACGCAGTATTTT	CASRLDHLDSLTDTQYF
NA	NA	TRBJ2-2	TRBV12-3/TRBV12-4	TGTGCCAGCAGTTTCGGTTCTCAGCGGAACACCGGGGAGCTGTTTTTT	CASSFGSQRNTGELFF
NA	once	TRBJ2-1	TRBV10-3	TGTGCCATCAGTGAGTCGGCTACACTTAAGGGCTACAATGAGCAGTTCTTC	CAISESATLKGYNEQFF
NA	NA	TRBJ2-5	TRBV12-3/TRBV12-4	TGTGCCAGCAGGTTGGACGTAGGGGGAGAGACCCAGTACTTC	CASRLDVGGETQYF
TRBD1	many	TRBJ2-5	TRBV12-3/TRBV12-4	TGTGCCAGCAGTCTTAGTCGACAGGGCCTCCAAGAGACCCAGTACTTC	CASSLSRQGLQETQYF
NA	few	TRBJ2-1	TRBV7-9	TGTGCCAGCAGCTTAAAATTGGTAACGGCCGTAGAGTTCTTC	CASSLKLVTAVEFF
NA	NA	TRBJ2-3	TRBV12-3/TRBV12-4	TGTGCCAGCAGGACCTCGGGGTCAGATGCGCAGTATTTT	CASRTSGSDAQYF
NA	NA	TRBJ1-2	TRBV20-1	TGCAGTGCTAGTAAGGGAAAAGTGGATGGCTACACCTTC	CSASKGKVDGYTF
NA	NA	TRBJ2-7	TRBV7-2	TGTGCCAGCAGCTTACTAGCCCCGGGTGTTTCCGAGCAGTACTTC	CASSLLAPGVSEQYF
NA	NA	TRBJ1-1	TRBV7-9	TGTGCCAGCAGCTTCGCCACCAGGGCGGACTTCGCTTTCTTT	CASSFATRADFAFF
TRBD2	many	TRBJ2-7	TRBV27	TGTGCCAGCAAATCCCGCGGGAGTCTGGTCTACGAGCAGTACTTC	CASKSRGSLVYEQYF
TRBD1	NA	TRBJ1-2	TRBV7-9	TGTGCCAGCAGCGCCCGGGACAGGGATGGCTGCACCTTC	CASSARDRDGCTF
NA	NA	TRBJ2-7	TRBV28	TGTGCCAGCAGGAAGCCGTCGGGAAGCTCCTACGAGCAGTACTTC	CASRKPSGSSYEQYF
NA	many	TRBJ2-5	TRBV7-2	TGTGCCAGCAGCTCTTGGGCCCCAAAGACCCAGTACTTC	CASSSWAPKTQYF